Below, 21 T cell receptor beta chains from the same sample are listed, as sequenced in a study of OX40 agonist ivuxolimab in advanced cancers. Sequenced by immunoSEQ multiplex PCR; TCRdb stores in-frame clones only, minus some. The sample has about 150,000 clones; 85% to 95% are singletons. Sequenced here: CD4+ or CD8+ T cells sorted from blood, sampled in a trial of the OX40 agonist ivuxolimab. These receptor sequences come from an adult with an advanced solid tumor such as melanoma, head and neck, liver or kidney cancer.

The rearrangement uses TRBV27 and TRBJ1-5, with 7 bases identical to TRBD1. V trimming: 5 bases; J trimming: 3 bases; junction bases outside the gene matches: 16. The CDR3 is made up of 18 amino acids. The germline gives CDR1 MNHEY, CDR2 SMNVEV (reference sequence). The CDR3 protein is CASSPLDRIGKYNQPQHF. The CDR3 nucleotides are TGTGCCAGCAGTCCCCTGGACAGGATAGGAAAGTACAATCAGCCCCAGCATTTT.

The chain carries TRBV5-4 and TRBJ1-1; tentative D call: TRBD1 (6 bases). The CDR3 spans 13 residues. Germline lookup yields CDR1 SGHNT and CDR2 YYREEE (reference sequence). V was cut by 4 bases and J by 8 bases, with 15 bases left in between. The CDR3 spells CASSLGGALEAFF. The CDR3 DNA reads TGTGCCAGCAGCCTGGGGGGCGCTTTAGAAGCTTTCTTT.

The chain uses TRBV10-3 and TRBJ2-5, with D uncertain. This CDR3 is 15 amino acids long. The germline V gene has CDR1 ENHRY and CDR2 SYGVKD. Trimming cost V 2 bases and J 3 bases, with 13 bases left between them. The CDR3 DNA follows: TGTGCCATCAGTGAGCCCGAGGAATCCAAAGAGACCCAGTACTTC. It codes for CAISEPEESKETQYF.

This chain links TRBV29-1 with TRBJ2-2; 7 positions match TRBD1. Germline V gives CDR1 SQVTM, CDR2 ANQGSEA. V shed 7 bases, J shed 2 bases, and the junction held 10 bases outside the gene matches. The CDR3 extends over 15 amino acids. The CDR3 DNA is TGCAGCGCTAAACAGGGGAATCCAAACACCGGGGAGCTGTTTTTT. This sequence encodes CSAKQGNPNTGELFF.

The gene calls are TRBV12-5 and TRBJ1-2; no clear D gene. In germline, CDR1 is LGHNT, CDR2 FRNRAP. The CDR3 is 13 amino acids. Trimming cost V 7 bases and J 2 bases, with 11 bases left between them. CDR3 region: CASATLGNYGYTF. The CDR3 coding sequence is TGTGCTAGTGCCACCCTAGGGAACTATGGCTACACCTTC. Based on the CDR3 plus reference TRBV12-5 and TRBJ1-2, the full variable domain is DARVTQTPRHKVTEMGQEVTMRCQPILGHNTVFWYRQTMMQGLELLAYFRNRAPLDDSGMPKDRFSAEMPDATLATLKIQPSEPRDSAVYFCASATLGNYGYTFGSGTRLTVV.

V gene TRBV29-1 combines with J gene TRBJ1-1; D remains ambiguous. The CDR3 length is 13 residues. Germline V CDR1 and CDR2: SQVTM, ANQGSEA. Trimming removed 3 bases from V and 0 bases from J, with 8 bases in between. CDR3 protein: CSVEKIMNTEAFF. CDR3 in DNA: TGCAGCGTTGAGAAGATAATGAACACTGAAGCTTTCTTT. Drawing the rest from reference TRBV29-1 and TRBJ1-1, the complete variable domain is SAVISQKPSRDICQRGTSLTIQCQVDSQVTMMFWYRQQPGQSLTLIATANQGSEATYESGFVIDKFPISRPNLTFSTLTVSNMSPEDSSIYLCSVEKIMNTEAFFGQGTRLTVV.

The rearrangement links TRBV9 to TRBJ2-3, with 9 positions matching TRBD1. Germline V gene lookup returns CDR1 SGDLS and CDR2 YYNGEE. The CDR3 contains 16 residues. The J segment lost 6 bases and the V segment lost 0 bases, leaving 8 bases of the junction unmatched. This chain's CDR3 is CASSVVATGGVDTQYF. CDR3 bases: TGTGCCAGCAGCGTAGTAGCGACAGGGGGGGTCGATACGCAGTATTTT. The entire variable domain, with the rest obtained from reference TRBV9 and TRBJ2-3, is as follows: DSGVTQTPKHLITATGQRVTLRCSPRSGDLSVYWYQQSLDQGLQFLIQYYNGEERAKGNILERFSAQQFPDLHSELNLSSLELGDSALYFCASSVVATGGVDTQYFGPGTRLTVL.

This clone was counted a single time. The chain is built from TRBV11-2 and TRBJ2-3, with 8 bases identical to TRBD1. This CDR3 is built from 15 residues. Germline V gives CDR1 SGHAT, CDR2 FQNNGV. J lost 1 base, V lost 4 bases, and 4 bases had no gene match. In nucleotides, the CDR3 is TGTGCCAGCAGCTCTTCGGGACAGGGCACAGATACGCAGTATTTT. Its protein is CASSSSGQGTDTQYF.

The chain employs TRBV30 and TRBJ1-2, with 8 bases that match TRBD1. The CDR3 loop spans 15 amino acids. CDR1 and CDR2 from the germline V gene are GTSNPN and SVGIG (reference sequence). V lost 5 bases and J lost 4; bases outside the gene matches: 12. This CDR3 reads CAWGDRRVLGYGYTF. CDR3 sequence (DNA): TGTGCCTGGGGGGACAGGAGGGTCCTAGGCTATGGCTACACCTTC. Variable domain in full (rest from reference TRBV30 and TRBJ1-2): SQTIHQWPATLVQPVGSPLSLECTVEGTSNPNLYWYRQAAGRGLQLLFYSVGIGQISSEVPQNLSASRPQDRQFILSSKKLLLSDSGFYLCAWGDRRVLGYGYTFGSGTRLTVV.

The rearrangement joins TRBV5-1 to TRBJ2-1; D not resolved. The CDR3 is 13 residues long. V was clipped by 0 bases and J by 3 bases, with 4 bases between them. CDR1 SGHRS and CDR2 YFSETQ come from the germline V gene. CDR3 sequence reads: CASSLGDYNEQFF. The CDR3 nucleotides read TGCGCCAGCAGCTTGGGTGACTACAATGAGCAGTTCTTC.

The chain employs TRBV9 and TRBJ1-2; D is undetermined. The CDR3 is 15 residues long. Trimming left V 0 bases short and J 4 bases short, with 13 bases between. Germline CDR1 and CDR2: SGDLS and YYNGEE. The CDR3 loop reads CASSVAGLASYGYTF. The CDR3 region has the DNA TGTGCCAGCAGCGTAGCCGGCTTGGCAAGCTATGGCTACACCTTC.

V gene TRBV9 combines with J gene TRBJ2-5; 9 nucleotides agree with TRBD2. The CDR3 is 15 amino acids. Unmatched junction bases numbered 12, after V lost 4 bases and J lost 8 bases. Germline values: CDR1 SGDLS, CDR2 YYNGEE. CDR3 bases: TGTGCCAGCAGCCCGGACATAGCGGGGGCCCGCACCCAGTACTTC. Translation gives CASSPDIAGARTQYF.

V and J are TRBV7-9 and TRBJ2-7, with a weak D call TRBD2 (6 bases). CDR3 length: 15 amino acids. Germline-derived CDR1 and CDR2 are SEHNR and FQNEAQ (reference sequence). The germline V and J ends were trimmed by 3 bases and 5 bases, with 17 bases remaining between them. CDR3 sequence reads: CASSFDWEGGNEQYF. The DNA of the CDR3 is TGTGCCAGCAGCTTTGACTGGGAAGGCGGGAACGAGCAGTACTTC.

The V gene is TRBV28, the J gene TRBJ1-5, with D unresolved. Trimming cost V 6 bases and J 9 bases, with 18 bases left between them. The CDR3 totals 14 residues. The germline CDR1 and CDR2 sequences are MDHEN and SYDVKM. CDR3 bases: TGTGCCAGCAGCCCAGCAGCCCGGAGGACGCCCCAGCATTTT. Protein: CASSPAARRTPQHF.

This clone was seen only a few times. The sample has other DNA sequences that encode this CDR3 too. This chain uses TRBV5-1 with TRBJ2-3; tentative D call: TRBD2 (6 bases). CDR3 size: 15 residues. Germline lookup yields CDR1 SGHRS and CDR2 YFSETQ. V lost 0 bases, J lost 3 bases, and 11 bases lay in between. The CDR3 reads CASSLGGTGTDTQYF. CDR3 nucleotides: TGCGCCAGCAGCTTGGGAGGGACTGGGACAGATACGCAGTATTTT. Using reference TRBV5-1 and TRBJ2-3 for the parts outside the CDR3, the full variable domain is KAGVTQTPRYLIKTRGQQVTLSCSPISGHRSVSWYQQTPGQGLQFLFEYFSETQRNKGNFPGRFSGRQFSNSRSEMNVSTLELGDSALYLCASSLGGTGTDTQYFGPGTRLTVL.

The chain recombines TRBV18 with TRBJ2-2; TRBD2 aligns across 10 bases. Unmatched junction bases numbered 12, after V lost 4 bases and J lost 4 bases. Looked up from germline, CDR1 is KGHSH and CDR2 is LQKENI. The length of the CDR3 is 18 residues. CDR3 residues: CASSLFGAGGPGTGELFF. For the CDR3, the DNA is TGTGCCAGCTCACTCTTCGGAGCGGGAGGGCCGGGCACCGGGGAGCTGTTTTTT.

This sequence joins TRBV7-2 and TRBJ1-6; 9 nucleotides match TRBD1. The CDR3 length is 17 residues. V shed 1 base and J 3 bases; nucleotides not matched to a gene: 4. CDR1 and CDR2 from the germline V gene are SGHTA and FQGNSA. CDR3 protein: CASSLEVTGGYNSPLHF. The CDR3 nucleotides are TGTGCCAGCAGCTTAGAGGTGACAGGGGGCTATAATTCACCCCTCCACTTT. Full variable domain (outside the CDR3, taken from reference TRBV7-2 and TRBJ1-6): GAGVSQSPSNKVTEKGKDVELRCDPISGHTALYWYRQSLGQGLEFLIYFQGNSAPDKSGLPSDRFSAERTGGSVSTLTIQRTQQEDSAVYLCASSLEVTGGYNSPLHFGNGTRLTVT.

The V gene is TRBV5-5, the J gene TRBJ2-3; tentatively, D is TRBD2 (5 bases). This CDR3 contains 13 residues. Germline V CDR1 and CDR2: SGHKS, YYEKEE (reference sequence). V shed 3 bases and J shed 2 bases, with 7 bases lying between them. CDR3 amino acids: CASSWEFTDTQYF. The CDR3 nucleotides are TGTGCCAGCAGCTGGGAGTTCACAGATACGCAGTATTTT.

The J gene is TRBJ2-2, the V gene TRBV21-1; the table's D call TRBD2 went unverified against the DNA. TRBV21-1 is marked as a pseudogene. The CDR3 runs to 19 residues. This CDR3 reads CASSKGETSGQSNTGELFF. In DNA, the CDR3 is TGTGCCAGCAGCAAAGGTGAGACTAGCGGACAATCGAACACCGGGGAGCTGTTTTTT.

The gene calls are TRBV6-5 and TRBJ2-7; the D is unclear. Trimming removed 2 bases at V and 3 bases at J, with 11 bases between. Germline V gene lookup returns CDR1 MNHEY and CDR2 SVGAGI. The CDR3 runs 14 residues. DNA for the CDR3: TGTGCCAGCAGTTACATCTTAGGGTTCTACGAGCAGTACTTC. Translating gives CASSYILGFYEQYF.

The chain uses TRBV2 and TRBJ2-7; D uncertain. Germline V gene data show CDR1 as SNHLY and CDR2 as FYNNEI. Trimming removed 8 bases from V and 5 bases from J, with 19 bases in between. The CDR3 is made up of 14 amino acids. CDR3 sequence: CASGIGWEGHEQYF. In DNA form, the CDR3 reads TGTGCCAGCGGGATCGGGTGGGAAGGGCACGAGCAGTACTTC.